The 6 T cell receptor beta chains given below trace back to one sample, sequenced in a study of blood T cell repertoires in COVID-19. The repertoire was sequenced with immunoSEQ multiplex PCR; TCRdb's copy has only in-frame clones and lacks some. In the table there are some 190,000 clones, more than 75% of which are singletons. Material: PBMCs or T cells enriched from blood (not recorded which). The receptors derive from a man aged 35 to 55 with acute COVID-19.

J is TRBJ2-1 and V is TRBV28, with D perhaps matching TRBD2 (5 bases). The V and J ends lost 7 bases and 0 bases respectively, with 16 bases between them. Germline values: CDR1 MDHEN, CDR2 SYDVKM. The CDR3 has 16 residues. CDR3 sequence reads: CASTQPAGSSYNEQFF. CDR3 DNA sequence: TGTGCCAGCACCCAACCGGCGGGTAGCTCCTACAATGAGCAGTTCTTC.

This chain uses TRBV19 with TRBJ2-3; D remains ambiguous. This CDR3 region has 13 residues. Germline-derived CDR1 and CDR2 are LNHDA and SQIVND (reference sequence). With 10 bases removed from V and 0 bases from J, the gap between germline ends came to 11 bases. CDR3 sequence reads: CATTTGSTDTQYF. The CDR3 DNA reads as TGTGCCACCACGACTGGCAGCACAGATACGCAGTATTTT.

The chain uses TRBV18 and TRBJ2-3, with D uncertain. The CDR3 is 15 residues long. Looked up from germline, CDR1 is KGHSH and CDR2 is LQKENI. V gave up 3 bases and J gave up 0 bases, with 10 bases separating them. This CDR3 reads CASSPTLGSTDTQYF. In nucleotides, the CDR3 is TGTGCCAGCTCACCGACTCTCGGGAGCACAGATACGCAGTATTTT.

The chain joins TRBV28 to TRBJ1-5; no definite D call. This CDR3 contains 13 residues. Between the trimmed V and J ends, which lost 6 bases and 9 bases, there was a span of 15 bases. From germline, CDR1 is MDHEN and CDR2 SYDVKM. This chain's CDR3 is CASRSRRQRPQHF. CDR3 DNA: TGTGCCAGCAGGTCCCGGCGACAACGGCCCCAGCATTTT.

The CDR3 spells CASSFTGHSNQPQHF. The CDR3 bases are TGTGCCAGCAGTTTTACAGGGCATAGCAATCAGCCCCAGCATTTT. The chain has TRBV27 and TRBJ1-5; D is possibly TRBD1 (6 bases). The CDR3 is 15 residues long. Trimming took 3 bases from V and 0 from J, leaving 9 bases between them. The germline V gene has CDR1 MNHEY and CDR2 SMNVEV (reference sequence).

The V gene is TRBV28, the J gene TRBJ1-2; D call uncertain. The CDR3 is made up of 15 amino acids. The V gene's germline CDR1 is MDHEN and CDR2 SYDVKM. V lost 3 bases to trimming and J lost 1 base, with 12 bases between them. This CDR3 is CASSFTPGINYGYTF. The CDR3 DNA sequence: TGTGCCAGCAGTTTTACCCCGGGAATTAACTATGGCTACACCTTC.